This is a list of T cell receptor beta chains from one sample in a study of blood T cells in healthy people across ages. Each CDR3 protein gets one entry after TCRdb re-called the 5' RACE reads with MiXCR. Of about 680,000 distinct CDR3 sequences in the sample, 45% to 50% were seen once. The sequenced sample was blood. The receptor set was obtained from a woman aged 60 to 75 in good health. Each CDR3 is given with its conserved first and last residue.

j_call v_call cdr3_aa
NA TRBV20-1 CSAVWRETQYF
TRBJ2-4 TRBV7-4 CASSPMGLAGGLAKNIQYF
TRBJ1-6 TRBV18 CASSPLPLTGSNSPLHF
NA TRBV20-1 CSAPLGTPSAETQYF
NA TRBV20-1 CSARQDREETQYF
TRBJ2-3 TRBV20-1 CSARERRGMIDTQYF
TRBJ2-1 TRBV9 CASSAQGWVDEQFF
TRBJ2-5 TRBV4-3 CASSQGVQTQYF
TRBJ2-7 TRBV7-2 CASSLLGQAYEQYF
TRBJ2-5 TRBV7-6 CASSLRSSGQETQYF
TRBJ1-1 TRBV18 CASSPRGSNTEAFF
TRBJ2-7 TRBV20-1 CSARDTLIVRSYEQYF
TRBJ2-5 TRBV29-1 CSVEPGLRGETQYF
TRBJ2-1 TRBV4-2 CASSQAGTSRDNEQFF
TRBJ2-5 TRBV28 CASTLGQKEQETQYF